These T cell receptor beta chains were read from a single sample in a study of cytomegalovirus exposure and HLA in healthy donors. The method was immunoSEQ multiplex PCR; TCRdb's version includes in-frame clones alone and lacks a portion of them. The sample yields 60,000 or so clones, 65% to 80% seen once. Sequenced sample: PBMCs. These receptors originate from a man between 35 and 55 years old in good health and CMV-seropositive. CDR3s include the opening cysteine and the closing phenylalanine or tryptophan. D genes are given only for firm matches. Rows give clone size only sometimes, using once, few, many, or a class for an expanded clone.

v_call,j_call,clone_size,d_call,cdr3_nt,cdr3_aa
TRBV5-6,TRBJ2-2,few,TRBD2,TGTGCCAGCAGCCTGACTAGCGGGGGGGCCTACACCGGGGAGCTGTTTTTT,CASSLTSGGAYTGELFF
TRBV6-5,TRBJ2-7,few,-,TGTGCCAGCAGTTACGACTTTGCGGGCCCCGAGCAGTACTTC,CASSYDFAGPEQYF
TRBV19,TRBJ2-1,-,TRBD1,TGTGCCAGTAGTACGGGACAGAACTACAATGAGCAGTTCTTC,CASSTGQNYNEQFF
TRBV5-6,TRBJ1-2,-,TRBD1,TGTGCCAGCAGCACGGGACAGTATGGCTACACCTTC,CASSTGQYGYTF
TRBV30,TRBJ1-4,once,-,TGTGCCTGGAATAGAGGAACTAATGAAAAACTGTTTTTT,CAWNRGTNEKLFF
TRBV9,TRBJ2-7,few,-,TGTGCCAGCAGCGATGGAGGGGGCAGATACGAGCAGTACTTC,CASSDGGGRYEQYF
TRBV6-1,TRBJ2-7,-,-,TGTGCCAGCAGCGACTCCCCGGTGAGGGACTACGAGCAGTACTTC,CASSDSPVRDYEQYF
TRBV2,TRBJ1-6,-,TRBD1,TGTGCCAGCAGTGTACAGGGGGGAAATTCACCCCTCCACTTT,CASSVQGGNSPLHF
TRBV5-6,TRBJ2-7,few,-,TGTGCCAGCAGCTTGGCGTCCCTCGAGCAGTACTTC,CASSLASLEQYF
TRBV9,TRBJ1-3,-,-,TGTGCCAGCAGCCCAGTAGTTAGGGGCGACGGAAACACCATATATTTT,CASSPVVRGDGNTIYF
TRBV7-8,TRBJ2-5,few,TRBD2,TGTGCCCTCGGGGGGGTACAAGAGACCCAGTACTTC,CALGGVQETQYF
TRBV9,TRBJ2-1,-,-,TGTGCCAGCAGCGTGGATCTGAGAGGCAATGAGCAGTTCTTC,CASSVDLRGNEQFF
TRBV15,TRBJ2-5,few,TRBD1,TGTGCCACCAGCAGAGACGGGGACAGGGCACGAGAGACCCAGTACTTC,CATSRDGDRARETQYF
TRBV14,TRBJ2-7,-,-,TGTGCCAGCAGGCTACGAGATGGCTCCTACGAGCAGTACTTC,CASRLRDGSYEQYF
TRBV19,TRBJ1-1,-,-,TGTGCCAGCGAGGGGAGGGTTACGGCTGAAGCTTTCTTT,CASEGRVTAEAFF
TRBV11-2,TRBJ2-5,-,TRBD2,TGTGCCAGCAGTTCCGGACTAGCGGAAGAGACCCAGTACTTC,CASSSGLAEETQYF
TRBV6-5,TRBJ2-1,few,-,TGTGCCAGCAGTTACCGGGACTCCTACAATGAGCAGTTCTTC,CASSYRDSYNEQFF
TRBV29-1,TRBJ1-1,-,-,TGCAGCGTCTCGCCCCATCTGCGGAGGACTGAAGCTTTCTTT,CSVSPHLRRTEAFF
TRBV5-1,TRBJ2-3,-,TRBD2,TGCGCCAGCAGCGCTGGAGCGGGGGTGAATGATACGCAGTATTTT,CASSAGAGVNDTQYF
TRBV7-3,TRBJ2-3,-,TRBD2,TGTGCCAGCAGCCTCACTAGCGACACAGATACGCAGTATTTT,CASSLTSDTDTQYF
TRBV7-8,TRBJ1-1,-,-,TGTGCCAGCAGCTTGTGGAGCACTGAAGCTTTCTTT,CASSLWSTEAFF
TRBV25-1,TRBJ1-5,-,-,TGTGCCAGCAGTGATTCCCGCGCGGGTGGAGGTCAGCCCCAGCATTTT,CASSDSRAGGGQPQHF